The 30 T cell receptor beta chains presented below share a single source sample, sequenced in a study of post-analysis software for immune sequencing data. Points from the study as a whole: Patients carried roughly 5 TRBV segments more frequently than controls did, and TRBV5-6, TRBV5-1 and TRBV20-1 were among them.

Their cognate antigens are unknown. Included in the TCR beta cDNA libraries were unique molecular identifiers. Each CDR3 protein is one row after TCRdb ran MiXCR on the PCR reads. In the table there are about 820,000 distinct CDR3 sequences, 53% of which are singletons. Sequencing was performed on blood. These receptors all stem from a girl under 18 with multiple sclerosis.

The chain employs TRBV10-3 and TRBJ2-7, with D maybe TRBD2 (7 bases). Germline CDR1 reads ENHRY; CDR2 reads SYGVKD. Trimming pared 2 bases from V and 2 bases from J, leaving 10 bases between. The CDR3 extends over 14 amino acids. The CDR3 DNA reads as TGTGCCATCAGTGAGGGGGGGGCTACCTACGAGCAGTACTTC. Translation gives CAISEGGATYEQYF.

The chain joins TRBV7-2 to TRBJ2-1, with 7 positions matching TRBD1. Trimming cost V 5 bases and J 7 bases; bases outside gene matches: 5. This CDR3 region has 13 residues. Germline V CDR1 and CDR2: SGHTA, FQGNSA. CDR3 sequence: CASSPYRGNEQFF. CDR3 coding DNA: TGTGCCAGCAGCCCCTACAGGGGTAATGAGCAGTTCTTC.

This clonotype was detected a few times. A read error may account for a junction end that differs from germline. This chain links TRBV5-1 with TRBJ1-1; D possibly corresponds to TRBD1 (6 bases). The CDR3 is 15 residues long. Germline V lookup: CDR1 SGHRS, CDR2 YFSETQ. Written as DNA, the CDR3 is TGCGCCAGCACCTTGGGGGCGCCCATGAACACTGAAGCTTTCTTT. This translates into CASTLGAPMNTEAFF. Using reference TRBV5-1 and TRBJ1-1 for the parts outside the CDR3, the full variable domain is KAGVTQTPRYLIKTRGQQVTLSCSPISGHRSVSWYQQTPGQGLQFLFEYFSETQRNKGNFPGRFSGRQFSNSRSEMNVSTLELGDSALYLCASTLGAPMNTEAFFGQGTRLTVV.

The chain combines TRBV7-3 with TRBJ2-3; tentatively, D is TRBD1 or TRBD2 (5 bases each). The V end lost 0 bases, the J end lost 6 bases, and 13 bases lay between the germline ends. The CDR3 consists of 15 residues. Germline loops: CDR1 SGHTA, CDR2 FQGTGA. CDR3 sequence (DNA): TGTGCCAGCAGCTTAACGTTCGGGACCCGGGATACGCAGTATTTT. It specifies CASSLTFGTRDTQYF.

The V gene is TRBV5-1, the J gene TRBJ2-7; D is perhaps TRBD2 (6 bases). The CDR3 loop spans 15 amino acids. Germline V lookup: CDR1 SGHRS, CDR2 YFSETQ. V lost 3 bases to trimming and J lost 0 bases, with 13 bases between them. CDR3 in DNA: TGCGCCAGCAGCTGGCTAGCGAGGAGCTCCTACGAGCAGTACTTC. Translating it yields CASSWLARSSYEQYF.

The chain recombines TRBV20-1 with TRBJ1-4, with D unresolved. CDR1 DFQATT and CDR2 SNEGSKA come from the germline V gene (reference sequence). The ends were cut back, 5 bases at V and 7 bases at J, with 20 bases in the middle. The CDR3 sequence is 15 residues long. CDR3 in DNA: TGCAGTGCTCGAAACGCCGGCCCCGAGGCTGAAAAACTGTTTTTT. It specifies CSARNAGPEAEKLFF.

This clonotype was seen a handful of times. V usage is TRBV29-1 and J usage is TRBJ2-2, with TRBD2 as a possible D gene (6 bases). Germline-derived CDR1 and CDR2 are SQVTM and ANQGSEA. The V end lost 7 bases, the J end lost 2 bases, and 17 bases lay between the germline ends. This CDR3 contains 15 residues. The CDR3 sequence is CSGGGAGLNTGELFF. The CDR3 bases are TGCAGCGGCGGTGGGGCGGGGCTTAACACCGGGGAGCTGTTTTTT.

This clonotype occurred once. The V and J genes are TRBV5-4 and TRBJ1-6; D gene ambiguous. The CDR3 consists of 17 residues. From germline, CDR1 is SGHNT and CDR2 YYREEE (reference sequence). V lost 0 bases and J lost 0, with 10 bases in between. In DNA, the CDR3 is TGTGCCAGCAGCTTGGCGGGATTAGGCTCCTATAATTCACCCCTCCACTTT. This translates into CASSLAGLGSYNSPLHF. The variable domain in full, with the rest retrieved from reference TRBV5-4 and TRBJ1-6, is ETGVTQSPTHLIKTRGQQVTLRCSSQSGHNTVSWYQQALGQGPQFIFQYYREEENGRGNFPPRFSGLQFPNYSSELNVNALELDDSALYLCASSLAGLGSYNSPLHFGNGTRLTVT.

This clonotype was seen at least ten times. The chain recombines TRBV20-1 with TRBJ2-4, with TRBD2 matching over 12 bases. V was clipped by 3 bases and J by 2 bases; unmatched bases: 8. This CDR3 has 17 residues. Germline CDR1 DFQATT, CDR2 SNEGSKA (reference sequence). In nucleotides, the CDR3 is TGCAGTGCTAGGGTCACTAGCGGGAGGATCACCAAAAACATTCAGTACTTC. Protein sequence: CSARVTSGRITKNIQYF.

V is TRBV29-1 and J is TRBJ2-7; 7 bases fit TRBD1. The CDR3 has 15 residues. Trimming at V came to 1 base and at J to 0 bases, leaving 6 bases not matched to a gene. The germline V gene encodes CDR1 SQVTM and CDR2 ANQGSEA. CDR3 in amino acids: CSVEGGTAGSYEQYF. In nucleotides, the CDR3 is TGCAGCGTTGAAGGTGGGACAGCAGGCTCCTACGAGCAGTACTTC.

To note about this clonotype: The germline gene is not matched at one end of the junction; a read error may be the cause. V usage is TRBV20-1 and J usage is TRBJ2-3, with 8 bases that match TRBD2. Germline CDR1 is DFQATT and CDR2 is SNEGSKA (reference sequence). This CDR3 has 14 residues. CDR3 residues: CSARVSGTTDTQYF. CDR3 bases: TGCAGTGCCAGAGTTAGCGGGACCACGGATACGCAGTATTTT.

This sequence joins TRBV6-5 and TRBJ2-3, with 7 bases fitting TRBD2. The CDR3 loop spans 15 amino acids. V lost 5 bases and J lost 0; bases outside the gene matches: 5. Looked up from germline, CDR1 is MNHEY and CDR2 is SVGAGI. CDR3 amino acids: CASSPRGVSTDTQYF. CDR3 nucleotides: TGTGCCAGCAGTCCCCGGGGGGTTAGCACAGATACGCAGTATTTT.

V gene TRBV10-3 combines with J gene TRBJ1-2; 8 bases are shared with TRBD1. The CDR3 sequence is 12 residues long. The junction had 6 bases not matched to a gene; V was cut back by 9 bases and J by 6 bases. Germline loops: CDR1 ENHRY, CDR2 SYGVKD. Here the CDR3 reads CAMRTGRDGYTF. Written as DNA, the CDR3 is TGTGCCATGAGGACAGGGAGGGATGGCTACACCTTC.

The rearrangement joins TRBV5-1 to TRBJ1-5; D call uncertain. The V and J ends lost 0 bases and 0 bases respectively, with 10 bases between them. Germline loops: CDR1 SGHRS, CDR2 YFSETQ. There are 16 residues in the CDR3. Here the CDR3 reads CASSLDEGHSNQPQHF. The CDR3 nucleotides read TGCGCCAGCAGCTTGGATGAGGGCCATAGCAATCAGCCCCAGCATTTT.

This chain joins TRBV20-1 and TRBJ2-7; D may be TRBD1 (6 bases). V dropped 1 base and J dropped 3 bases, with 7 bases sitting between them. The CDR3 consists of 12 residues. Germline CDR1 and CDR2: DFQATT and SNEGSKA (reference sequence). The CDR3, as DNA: TGCAGTGCTAGAGTACAGGGCTACGAGCAGTACTTC. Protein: CSARVQGYEQYF.

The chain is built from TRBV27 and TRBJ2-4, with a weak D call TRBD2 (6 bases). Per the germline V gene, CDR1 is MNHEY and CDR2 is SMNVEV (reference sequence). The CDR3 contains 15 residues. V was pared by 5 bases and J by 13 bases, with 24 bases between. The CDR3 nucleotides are TGTGCCAGCAGTCCGTTCGGGAGAACTTCTTTGGGGCAGTACTTC. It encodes CASSPFGRTSLGQYF.

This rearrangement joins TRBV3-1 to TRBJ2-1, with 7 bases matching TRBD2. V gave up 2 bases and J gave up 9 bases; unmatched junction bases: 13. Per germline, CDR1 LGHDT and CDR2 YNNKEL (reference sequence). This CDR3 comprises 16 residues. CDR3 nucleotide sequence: TGTGCCAGCAGCCAACACAGGCGGGGGAGGAAGGGTGAGCAGTTCTTC. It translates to CASSQHRRGRKGEQFF.

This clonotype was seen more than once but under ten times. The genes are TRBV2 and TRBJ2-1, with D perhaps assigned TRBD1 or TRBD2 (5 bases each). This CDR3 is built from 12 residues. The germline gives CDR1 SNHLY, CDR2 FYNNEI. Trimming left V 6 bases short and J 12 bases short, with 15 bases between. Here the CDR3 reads CASSGTVRGQFF. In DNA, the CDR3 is TGTGCCAGCAGCGGGACGGTCCGGGGGCAGTTCTTC.

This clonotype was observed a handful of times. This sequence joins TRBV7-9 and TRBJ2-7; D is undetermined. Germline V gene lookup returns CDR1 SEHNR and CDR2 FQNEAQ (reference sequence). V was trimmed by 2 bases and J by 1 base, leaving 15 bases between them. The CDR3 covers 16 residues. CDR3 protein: CASSLMGKRSSYEQYF. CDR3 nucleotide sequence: TGTGCCAGCAGCTTAATGGGGAAGAGAAGTTCCTACGAGCAGTACTTC.

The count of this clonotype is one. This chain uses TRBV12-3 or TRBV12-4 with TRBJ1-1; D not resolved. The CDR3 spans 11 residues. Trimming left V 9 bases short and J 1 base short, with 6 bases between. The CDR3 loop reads CASQKNTEAFF. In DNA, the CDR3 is TGTGCCAGTCAGAAGAACACTGAAGCTTTCTTT.

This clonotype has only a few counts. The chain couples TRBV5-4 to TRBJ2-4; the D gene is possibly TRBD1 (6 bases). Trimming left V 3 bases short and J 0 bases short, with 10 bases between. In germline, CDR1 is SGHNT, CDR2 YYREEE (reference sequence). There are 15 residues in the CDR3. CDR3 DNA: TGTGCCAGCAGCTCTACAGGGTTAGCCAAAAACATTCAGTACTTC. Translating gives CASSSTGLAKNIQYF.

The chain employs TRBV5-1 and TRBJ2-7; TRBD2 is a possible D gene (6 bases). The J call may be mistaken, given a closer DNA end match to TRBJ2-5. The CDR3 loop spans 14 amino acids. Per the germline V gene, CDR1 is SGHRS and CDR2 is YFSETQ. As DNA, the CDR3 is TGCGCCAGCAGCCCGGGACTTTTTGCGGAGACCCAGTACTTC. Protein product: CASSPGLFAETQYF.

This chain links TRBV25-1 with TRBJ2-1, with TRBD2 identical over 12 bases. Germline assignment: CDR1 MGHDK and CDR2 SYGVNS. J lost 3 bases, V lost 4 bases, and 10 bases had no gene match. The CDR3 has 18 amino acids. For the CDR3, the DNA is TGTGCCAGCAGTGGGGCTAGCGGGAGGGCCCCTAACTACAATGAGCAGTTCTTC. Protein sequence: CASSGASGRAPNYNEQFF.

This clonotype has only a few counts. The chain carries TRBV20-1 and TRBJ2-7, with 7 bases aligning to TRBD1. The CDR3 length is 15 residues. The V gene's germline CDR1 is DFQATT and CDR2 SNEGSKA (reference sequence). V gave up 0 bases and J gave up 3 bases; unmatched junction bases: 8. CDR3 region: CSAREGRGIIYEQYF. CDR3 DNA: TGCAGTGCTAGAGAGGGCAGGGGGATAATCTACGAGCAGTACTTC.

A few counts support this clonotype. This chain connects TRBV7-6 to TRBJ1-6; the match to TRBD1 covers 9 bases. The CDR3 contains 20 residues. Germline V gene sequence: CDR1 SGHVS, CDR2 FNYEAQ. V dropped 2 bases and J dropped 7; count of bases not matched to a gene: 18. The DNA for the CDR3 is TGTGCCAGCAGCTTATATATAGATGGGGGACAGGGACCAGTAAATTCACCCCTCCACTTT. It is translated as CASSLYIDGGQGPVNSPLHF.

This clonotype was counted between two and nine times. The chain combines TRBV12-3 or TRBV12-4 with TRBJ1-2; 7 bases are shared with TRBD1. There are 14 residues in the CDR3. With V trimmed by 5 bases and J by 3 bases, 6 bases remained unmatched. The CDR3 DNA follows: TGTGCCAGCAGTCCCGGGACAGTGTACTATGGCTACACCTTC. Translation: CASSPGTVYYGYTF.

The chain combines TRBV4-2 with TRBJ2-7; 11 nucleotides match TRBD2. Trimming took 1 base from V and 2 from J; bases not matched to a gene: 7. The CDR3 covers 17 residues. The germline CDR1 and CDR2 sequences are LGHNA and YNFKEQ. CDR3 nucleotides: TGTGCCAGCAGCCAAGTCGGGCTAGCGGGAGGAGCCTACGAGCAGTACTTC. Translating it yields CASSQVGLAGGAYEQYF.

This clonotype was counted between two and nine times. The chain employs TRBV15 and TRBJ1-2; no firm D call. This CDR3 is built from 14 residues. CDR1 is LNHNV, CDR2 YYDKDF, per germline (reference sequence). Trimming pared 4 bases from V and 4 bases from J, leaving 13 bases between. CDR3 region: CATSNPAEGYGYTF. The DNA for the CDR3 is TGTGCCACCAGCAACCCGGCCGAGGGCTATGGCTACACCTTC.

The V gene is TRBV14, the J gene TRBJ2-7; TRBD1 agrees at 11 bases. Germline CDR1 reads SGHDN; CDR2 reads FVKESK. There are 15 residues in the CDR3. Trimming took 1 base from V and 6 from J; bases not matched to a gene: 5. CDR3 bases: TGTGCCAGCAGCCAAGTGCGGACAGGGGGCGGCGAGCAGTACTTC. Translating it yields CASSQVRTGGGEQYF.

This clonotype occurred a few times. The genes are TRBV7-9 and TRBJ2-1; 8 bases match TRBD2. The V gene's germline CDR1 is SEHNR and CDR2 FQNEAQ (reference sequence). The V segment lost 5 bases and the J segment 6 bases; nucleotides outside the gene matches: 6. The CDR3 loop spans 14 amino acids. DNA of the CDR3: TGTGCCAGCAGCCCCGGACTAGCTACCAATGAGCAGTTCTTC. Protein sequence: CASSPGLATNEQFF.